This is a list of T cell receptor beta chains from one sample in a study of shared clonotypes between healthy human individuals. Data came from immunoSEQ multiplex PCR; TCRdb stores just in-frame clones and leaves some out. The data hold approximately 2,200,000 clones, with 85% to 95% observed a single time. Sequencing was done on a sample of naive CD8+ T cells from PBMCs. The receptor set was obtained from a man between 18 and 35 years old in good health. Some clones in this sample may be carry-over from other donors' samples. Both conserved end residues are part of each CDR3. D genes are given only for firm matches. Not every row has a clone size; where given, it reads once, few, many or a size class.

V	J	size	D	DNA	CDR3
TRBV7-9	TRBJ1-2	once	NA	TGTGCCAGCAGCTTAGTGGACAGACGCTATGGCTACACCTTC	CASSLVDRRYGYTF
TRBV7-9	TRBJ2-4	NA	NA	TGTGCCAGCAGCCCCAGCGGGAACATTCAGTACTTC	CASSPSGNIQYF
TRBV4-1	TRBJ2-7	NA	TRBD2	TGCGCCAGCAGCCAAGATCGACTAGCGGGAATCTACGAGCAGTACTTC	CASSQDRLAGIYEQYF
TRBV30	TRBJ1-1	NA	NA	TGTGCCTGGAGCGGACGTGGGTGGGCGCGGGATACCTTCTTT	CAWSGRGWARDTFF
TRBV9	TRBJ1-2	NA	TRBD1	TGTGCCAGCAGCCGAGGGACAGGGAAGAAGGAGAAGGACTATGGCTACACCTTC	CASSRGTGKKEKDYGYTF
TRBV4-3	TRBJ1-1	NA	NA	TGCGCCAGCAGCCCAACAGGGTTTACTGAAGCTTTCTTT	CASSPTGFTEAFF
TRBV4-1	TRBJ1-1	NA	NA	TGCGCCAGCAGCCAGAAACCAGGGGACACTGAAGCTTTCTTT	CASSQKPGDTEAFF
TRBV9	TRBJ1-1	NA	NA	TGTGCCAGCAGCGTAGATGACGCTGAAGCTTTCTTT	CASSVDDAEAFF
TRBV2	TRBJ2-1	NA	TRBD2	TGTGCCAGCAGCCGACTAGCGGGAGGCTCTGACAATGAGCAGTTCTTC	CASSRLAGGSDNEQFF
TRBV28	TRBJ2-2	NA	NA	TGTGCCAGCAGTCGATTCGCGACCACCGGGGAGCTGTTTTTT	CASSRFATTGELFF
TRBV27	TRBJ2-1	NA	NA	TGTGCCAGCAGTTTGTATGGAGACAATGAGCAGTTCTTC	CASSLYGDNEQFF
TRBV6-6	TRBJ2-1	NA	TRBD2	TGTGCCAGCAGTTATGCTAGCGGGGTCTATGAGCAGTTCTTC	CASSYASGVYEQFF
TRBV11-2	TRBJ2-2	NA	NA	TGTGCCAGCAGCGGCCTGCGGGCGAACACCGGGGAGCTGTTTTTT	CASSGLRANTGELFF
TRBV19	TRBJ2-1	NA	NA	TGTGCCAGTAGTGACGAGCAGGACTTCTTGATTCAGTTCTTC	CASSDEQDFLIQFF
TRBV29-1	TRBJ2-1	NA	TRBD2	TGCAGCGTTGGCCTTATTGGGAGGAGCGGGAGCTCCTACAATGAGCAGTTCTTC	CSVGLIGRSGSSYNEQFF
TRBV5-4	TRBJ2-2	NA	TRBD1	TGTGCCAGCAGCTTTGGGTCTCTAGGACAGGTGAACACCGGGGAGCTGTTTTTT	CASSFGSLGQVNTGELFF
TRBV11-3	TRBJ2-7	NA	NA	TGTGCCAGCAGCTTAATCGAGGGCAGCTACGAGCAGTACTTC	CASSLIEGSYEQYF